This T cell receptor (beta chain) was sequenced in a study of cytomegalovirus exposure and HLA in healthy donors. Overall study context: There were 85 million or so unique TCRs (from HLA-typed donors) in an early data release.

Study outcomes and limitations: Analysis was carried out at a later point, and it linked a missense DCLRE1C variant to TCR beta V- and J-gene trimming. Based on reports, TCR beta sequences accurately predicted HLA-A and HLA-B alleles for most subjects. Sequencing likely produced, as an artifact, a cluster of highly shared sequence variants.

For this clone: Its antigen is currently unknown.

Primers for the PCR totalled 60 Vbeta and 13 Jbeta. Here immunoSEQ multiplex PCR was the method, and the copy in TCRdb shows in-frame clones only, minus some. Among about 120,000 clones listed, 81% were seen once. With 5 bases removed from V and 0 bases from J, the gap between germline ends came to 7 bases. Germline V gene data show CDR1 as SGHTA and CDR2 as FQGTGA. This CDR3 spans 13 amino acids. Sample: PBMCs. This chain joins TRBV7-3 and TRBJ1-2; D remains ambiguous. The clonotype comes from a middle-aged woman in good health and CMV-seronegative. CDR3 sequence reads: CASSPTANYGYTF. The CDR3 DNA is TGTGCCAGCAGCCCTACAGCTAACTATGGCTACACCTTC.